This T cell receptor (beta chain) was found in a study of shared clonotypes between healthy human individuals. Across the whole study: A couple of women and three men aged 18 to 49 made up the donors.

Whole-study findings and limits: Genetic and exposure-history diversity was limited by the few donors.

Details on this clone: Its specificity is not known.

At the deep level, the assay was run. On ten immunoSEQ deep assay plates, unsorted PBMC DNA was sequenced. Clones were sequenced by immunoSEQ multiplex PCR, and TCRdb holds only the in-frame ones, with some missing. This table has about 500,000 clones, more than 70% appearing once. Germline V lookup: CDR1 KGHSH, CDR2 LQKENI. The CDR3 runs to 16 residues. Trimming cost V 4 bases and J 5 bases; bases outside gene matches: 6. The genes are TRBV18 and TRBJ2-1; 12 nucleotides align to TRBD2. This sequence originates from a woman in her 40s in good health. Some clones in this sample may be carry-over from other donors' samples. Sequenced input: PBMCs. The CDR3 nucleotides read TGTGCCAGCTCACTTAATGGACTAGCGGGAAACAATGAGCAGTTCTTC. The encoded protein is CASSLNGLAGNNEQFF.